This T cell receptor (beta chain) was identified during a study of blood T cell repertoires in COVID-19. Germline values: CDR1 LGHDT, CDR2 YNNKEL (reference sequence). The CDR3 loop spans 12 amino acids. V was cut by 5 bases and J by 4 bases, with 6 bases left in between. Either two negative PCRs, clearance, or symptom resolution qualified Cohort 3 donors as recovered. How the authors handled the data: From reference gene primer amplification, estimates of nucleated cell counts were derived. Sequencing used immunoSEQ multiplex PCR; TCRdb keeps in-frame clones, though not all of them. That table gives V, J and clone size, and the DNA gave D and trimming. This table holds about 270,000 clones, approximately 84% found once.

The clonotype originates from a man between 18 and 35 years old who had recovered from COVID-19. The sample was PBMCs or T cells enriched from blood (not recorded which). The chain combines TRBV3-1 (or the pseudogene TRBV3-2) with TRBJ1-5; D remains ambiguous. The CDR3 loop reads CASSNENQPQHF. Here the CDR3 DNA reads TGTGCCAGCAGCAATGAGAATCAGCCCCAGCATTTT.